This record looks at one TCR beta chain sequence and its context. Its binding antigen is unknown. At one end the junction does not follow the germline gene, possibly because of a read error. The data are from a study of cytomegalovirus exposure and HLA in healthy donors (dated by TCRdb to about 2017). About the full investigation: According to an earlier analysis of 587 of the donors, some 180 million T cells yielded 90 million to 140 million unique TCR beta sequences and less than 300 Gb of sequence data. Donor age, sex, ethnicity and CMV serostatus were collected together with the repertoire data. Of the 300 to 450 genotyped donors, over 70% fell in the genetic ancestry cluster associated with self-reported Caucasian donors. Because of strong linkage in the cohort, 4 to 6 DR-DQ haplotypes were treated as single units for association and clustering. Around 300 gigabases of sequencing data and some 85 million unique TCR sequences were included in an early release covering about 620 HLA-typed donors. The T cell repertoires of 670 or so subjects were profiled by immunosequencing and related to cytomegalovirus serostatus. To predict cytomegalovirus infection status, the study brought together high-throughput TCR immunosequencing, statistical association of individual TCRs with disease status, and machine learning. Every repertoire in the discovery cohort had been generated on one and the same sequencing platform. HLA typing covered class I and class II loci at four-digit resolution. In a later analysis, previously published TCR beta repertoires from 666 donors were re-analyzed and high-resolution HLA genotyping was added so that TCR occurrence patterns could be studied. A separate validation cohort of some 130 different subjects was used in addition to the approximately 700-subject first cohort. The study aimed to test whether signatures of past pathogen exposure could be identified by cataloging public T cell receptors. Among a few hundred genotyped donors of the cohort, an average of around 240,000 unique TCR beta nucleotide sequences were sequenced per donor, roughly 20% of them non-productive. Rather than using new phenotypic data, the later analysis identified candidate immune exposures from TCR beta sequences and from how often those sequences occurred across donors. To decide whether each TCR beta V gene segment behaved as functional or pseudogenic, an earlier analysis of nearly 600 of the donors relied on high-throughput TCR beta sequencing. Typing coverage differed by locus: A, B, C, DRB1 and DQB1 were typed in about 620-640 donors, DQA1 in about 560, DPA1 in approximately 600, and DPB1 in about 450. A later genetic analysis used genome-wide SNP genotypes for about 60% of the roughly 700 donors, treating that subset as a discovery cohort.

The cohort comprised fewer than 750 healthy bone marrow donors. Cohort members were all nominally healthy when sampled, although unrecorded immune exposures were likely present. The donor tested CMV seropositive and was one of the 289 seropositive cohort members. A peripheral blood sample was collected from each donor, and TCR beta sequencing was performed on peripheral blood mononuclear cells. Genomic DNA was extracted from the blood cell samples with the Qiagen DNeasy Blood Extraction Kit. The CDR3 spans 17 residues, from the cysteine through the phenylalanine. The CDR3 DNA has 51 bases and is translated from base 1. The germline V gene yields KGHSH for CDR1 and LQKENI for CDR2. Overall study outcomes, separate from this receptor: A later analysis found that HLA-associated TCR beta chains were more clonally expanded and had lower generation probabilities than equally common non-associated chains. Across donors, most TCR sequences were observed very rarely, whereas some public TCRs were present in many individuals. A later analysis reported that several top co-occurrence clusters appeared linked to parvovirus B19, influenza, CMV and Epstein-Barr virus. The cohort was sequenced for TCR beta chains only, and without alpha or paired-chain data the features that could be detected were limited. When HLA alleles, especially DR and DQ, strongly co-occurred, TCR associations were difficult to assign to individual alleles. A further reported finding was that TCR beta sequences accurately predicted the HLA-A and HLA-B alleles for most subjects in the first cohort. In both the original and validation cohorts, the classifier was reported to diagnose cytomegalovirus status with high specificity and sensitivity. In an earlier analysis of some 500 of the donors, most TCR beta V segments were observed in productive rearrangements about 87% or about 30% of the time, broadly matching IMGT annotations. Roughly uniform sequencing depth across donors was assumed in presence/absence analyses, although this assumption may not hold. The authors suggested that the approach could potentially be generalized to other disease states and immunological phenotypes. The only immune exposure information available for the cohort was CMV serostatus. In a later genetic analysis, fewer N-insertions in productive TCRs were reported among donors in an Asian-associated ancestry cluster than the roughly 640-donor mean. In vitro tests confirmed that a few of the cytomegalovirus-associated TCR beta chains recognize cytomegalovirus antigens. In a later analysis, TCR association rates were found to vary across HLA loci, with the most associated TCRs seen for DRB1 alleles and the fewest for HLA-C alleles. An association between a missense DCLRE1C variant and V-gene and J-gene trimming of TCR beta chains was found in a later genetic analysis and replicated in an independent cohort. Specific HLA alleles were associated with 15,000 to 20,000 TCR beta sequences at a false discovery rate of 0.05 in a later analysis. The earlier analysis of approximately 540 of the donors excluded some 15 rarely observed V segments, including chromosome 9 orphons, because counts were too low. In the study, 150 to 200 TCR beta chains were listed as associated with cytomegalovirus. Correlated functional status among segregating V segments might reflect linkage disequilibrium, but an unknown experimental factor could not be ruled out. Most CMV-associated TCR beta chains appeared to be HLA-restricted in a later analysis, and the HLA associations seemed to be driven largely by CMV exposure. Some IMGT-functional V segments, including TRBV6-2 and TRBV6-3, could not be distinguished by the 87-base-pair reads and were therefore excluded. Because HLA typing was missing for some donors at each locus, association tests included only the typed subset. A group of highly shared sequence variants was considered likely to be a technical artifact of the sequencing pipeline.

The receptor library was made with the immunoSEQ multiplex PCR assay. A mixture of 60 forward primers for TCR Vbeta segments and 13 reverse primers for TCR Jbeta segments was used in the multiplex PCR. The CDR3 region of rearranged TCR beta genes was amplified from genomic DNA by a multiplex PCR assay. The amplified TCR beta libraries were sequenced on the Illumina HiSeq System as 87-base-pair reads. As for how the authors treated the data: A later analysis counted some 80 million unique TCR beta chains across the 500 to 850 repertoires, and some 11 million of these chains were shared by at least two donors. Raw reads were error-corrected and collapsed into unique sequences with a nearest-neighbor algorithm that merged closely related sequences to remove PCR and sequencing errors. Alignment of CDR3 sequences to IMGT reference sequences was used to assign V, D and J gene segments. For a sequence to be retained, a match of at least six nucleotides to both a V gene segment and a J gene segment was required. A rearrangement was called productive if the CDR3 had no stop codons and remained in frame with V and J, and every other rearrangement was called non-productive. Following IMGT convention, CDR3 was defined as the stretch from the second conserved V-encoded cysteine to the conserved J-encoded phenylalanine. Sequences without an unambiguous match to a single V gene segment were excluded from the earlier analysis of about 600 of the donors. An earlier analysis of fewer than 750 of the donors classified V segments as functional when productive rearrangements were above 56.7% and as segregating when the standard deviation between donors was above 5%. A statistical classification framework was developed to diagnose cytomegalovirus status using the catalog of TCR beta chain sequences. V and J gene assignment, in a later analysis, came from comparing TCR nucleotide sequences with IMGT/GENE-DB human TR gene sequences. In a later analysis, CDR3 sequences and most-parsimonious VDJ recombination scenarios were assigned using the TCRdist pipeline. In a later analysis, every TCR beta chain was defined by the combination of its CDR3 amino acid sequence and its V-gene family, and reads without a unique V-gene family were dropped. In a later analysis, nearly 600 highly shared, low-generation-probability nucleotide sequences were removed to address suspected cross-contamination and a sequencing artifact. For each public chain, a later analysis derived a clonal expansion index from normalized ranks of inferred template counts within each repertoire. In a later analysis, generation probabilities were computed using a VDJ recombination model fitted to out-of-frame rearrangements, and the results were checked against IGoR. In a later analysis, hypergeometric tests were used to score TCR-TCR, TCR-HLA and TCR-CMV co-occurrence, with a repertoire-size bias correction applied to TCR pairs. False discovery rates were estimated in a later analysis by permuting HLA or CMV assignments 20 times. In a later analysis, co-occurring TCRs were grouped using DBSCAN, and TCRdist sequence similarity was added for clustering within HLA-allele-positive subsets. Repertoires with fewer than 30,000 or more than 120,000 public chains, plus five repertoires with anomalous nucleotide sharing, were excluded from co-occurrence clustering. TCRdb holds this immuneACCESS table with in-frame rearrangements only. Some clones are missing; in checked studies, unresolved V genes explain under half, and the rest has no known cause. The V and J calls and the clone size are those of that table, but D and trimming were determined from the DNA. The sample table contains around 91,000 clones; only one count was recorded for 78% of them. Less than 5.5% of the sample goes to the ten largest clones.

The sequence came from a male donor in good health and CMV-seropositive. The rearranged chain carries TRBV18 and TRBJ1-2, with no reliable assignment of the D segment. Sample: PBMCs. The DNA reads as follows: TGTGCCAGCTCAGCACCGGGCTTACCATTTCAATACTATGGCTACACCTTC. This encodes CASSAPGLPFQYYGYTF.